Listed below are T cell receptor beta chains from one sample, sequenced in a study of identical twins. TCRdb re-derived calls from the 5' RACE reads in MiXCR, one entry per CDR3 protein. This table holds 600,000 to 850,000 distinct CDR3 sequences, over 15% found once. These data also formed part of another study, on T cells expressing NK-cell markers.

Material: PBMCs. All receptors derive from a woman aged 18-29 years in good health. CDR3s include the opening cysteine and the closing phenylalanine or tryptophan. A D gene is named only where the DNA matches it firmly. Expanded clones are given a class, and other clones once, few, many or no size at all.

TRBJ2-5 | few | 13 | TRBD1 | TRBV7-9 | CASSIGTAETQYF | TGTGCCAGCAGCATCGGGACAGCAGAGACCCAGTACTTC
TRBJ1-5 | NA | 14 | NA | TRBV20-1 | CSARKGQGNQPQHF | TGCAGTGCTAGAAAGGGGCAGGGCAATCAGCCCCAGCATTTT
TRBJ1-3 | NA | 12 | NA | TRBV12-3/TRBV12-4 | CASGSSGNTIYF | TGTGCCAGCGGAAGCTCTGGAAACACCATATATTTT
TRBJ2-5 | few | 11 | NA | TRBV20-1 | CSAKAQETQYF | TGCAGTGCTAAGGCACAAGAGACCCAGTACTTC
TRBJ2-1 | NA | 12 | NA | TRBV18 | CASSNDPNEQFF | TGTGCCAGCTCGAACGACCCGAATGAGCAGTTCTTC
TRBJ1-2 | few | 13 | NA | TRBV18 | CASSPHRQDGYTF | TGTGCCAGCTCACCACACAGGCAGGATGGCTACACCTTC
TRBJ2-1 | NA | 15 | NA | TRBV7-9 | CASSLGRDAANEQFF | TGTGCCAGCAGCTTGGGGCGGGATGCGGCCAATGAGCAGTTCTTC
TRBJ2-7 | few | 15 | NA | TRBV12-3/TRBV12-4 | CASSLSRETYYEQYF | TGTGCCAGCAGTTTAAGTAGAGAGACGTACTACGAGCAGTACTTC
TRBJ2-5 | NA | 12 | NA | TRBV3-1 | CASSQGVASGNF | NA
TRBJ1-2 | few | 12 | NA | TRBV12-3/TRBV12-4 | CASSLRGRGYTF | TGTGCCAGCAGTTTGAGGGGTCGAGGCTACACCTTC
TRBJ2-7 | few | 13 | NA | TRBV19 | CASSINSDYEQYF | TGTGCCAGTAGTATAAACAGCGACTACGAGCAGTACTTC
TRBJ2-5 | few | 14 | NA | TRBV6-5 | CASSHLDRTETQYF | TGTGCCAGCAGTCACTTAGACAGGACTGAGACCCAGTACTTC
TRBJ1-2 | many | 13 | TRBD1 | TRBV20-1 | CSVRDRAPYGYTF | TGCAGTGTCCGGGACAGGGCCCCGTATGGCTACACCTTC
TRBJ2-7 | NA | 16 | TRBD2 | TRBV25-1 | CASSEFWRGDNYEQYF | TGTGCCAGCAGTGAATTTTGGCGGGGGGATAACTACGAGCAGTACTTC
TRBJ2-1 | few | 14 | TRBD1 | TRBV20-1 | CSAKTQGQNNEQFF | TGCAGTGCTAAAACCCAGGGACAGAACAATGAGCAGTTCTTC
TRBJ2-3 | NA | 13 | NA | TRBV7-2 | CASIGRARDTQYF | TGTGCCAGCATTGGCAGGGCGAGAGATACGCAGTATTTT
TRBJ2-1 | few | 15 | NA | TRBV5-1 | CASSGERNSYNEQFF | TGCGCCAGCAGCGGGGAGCGGAACTCATACAATGAGCAGTTCTTC
TRBJ2-1 | few | 13 | TRBD2 | TRBV19 | CASNSGRGNEQFF | TGTGCCAGTAATAGCGGGAGAGGAAATGAGCAGTTCTTC
TRBJ2-1 | few | 14 | TRBD2 | TRBV5-1 | CASSLSSGRDPQFF | TGCGCCAGCAGCTTGTCCAGCGGGAGGGACCCCCAGTTCTTC
TRBJ1-1 | NA | 14 | NA | TRBV5-1 | CASSFQPPNTEAFF | TGCGCCAGCAGCTTTCAACCGCCGAACACTGAAGCTTTCTTT
TRBJ2-1 | NA | 16 | NA | TRBV19 | CASSDLGRSSYNEQFF | TGTGCCAGTAGTGATCTGGGCCGTAGCTCCTACAATGAGCAGTTCTTC
TRBJ2-3 | many | 15 | TRBD1 | TRBV5-1 | CASSSGTVNTDTQYF | TGCGCCAGCAGTTCCGGGACAGTCAACACAGATACGCAGTATTTT
TRBJ2-1 | few | 16 | TRBD2 | TRBV13 | CASSPRGTSLLNEQFF | TGTGCCAGCAGCCCCCGAGGGACTAGCCTCCTCAATGAGCAGTTCTTC
TRBJ2-3 | NA | 14 | NA | TRBV20-1 | CSARPGTPTDAQYF | TGCAGTGCCCGTCCCGGGACACCCACAGATGCGCAGTATTTT
TRBJ1-1 | few | 12 | NA | TRBV19 | CASSFRVTEAFF | TGTGCCAGTAGTTTCCGGGTCACTGAAGCTTTCTTT
TRBJ1-1 | NA | 14 | NA | TRBV20-1 | CSARDPYMNTEAFF | TGCAGTGCTAGAGATCCCTACATGAACACTGAAGCTTTCTTT
TRBJ2-3 | NA | 16 | TRBD2 | TRBV7-9 | CASSPGTSGRMYTQYF | TGTGCCAGCAGCCCCGGGACTAGCGGGAGAATGTATACGCAGTATTTT
TRBJ2-2 | few | 12 | NA | TRBV6-6 | CASSWTTGELFF | TGTGCCAGCAGCTGGACCACCGGGGAGCTGTTTTTT
TRBJ2-1 | NA | 15 | TRBD2 | TRBV6-2/TRBV6-3 | CASRWTDRGTSSRFF | TGTGCCAGCAGATGGACGGATCGGGGGACTAGTAGTCGGTTCTTC
TRBJ2-7 | NA | 18 | TRBD2 | TRBV29-1 | CSVEKLSSGRANAYEQYF | TGCAGCGTTGAAAAGTTGTCTAGCGGGAGGGCCAATGCCTACGAGCAGTACTTC
TRBJ2-1 | NA | 14 | NA | TRBV20-1 | CSAIDEREADEQFF | TGCAGTGCTATCGACGAGAGAGAAGCGGATGAGCAGTTCTTC
TRBJ2-5 | few | 14 | TRBD2 | TRBV12-3/TRBV12-4 | CASSSRLAGETQYF | TGTGCCAGCAGTTCACGACTAGCGGGAGAAACCCAGTACTTC
TRBJ2-5 | NA | 15 | TRBD1 | TRBV12-3/TRBV12-4 | CASSLGGQAQETQYF | TGTGCCAGCAGTTTAGGGGGACAGGCGCAAGAGACCCAGTACTTC
TRBJ2-7 | NA | 14 | TRBD1 | TRBV6-1 | CASTRRGSAYEQYF | TGTGCCAGCACCCGCAGGGGGAGTGCCTACGAGCAGTACTTC
TRBJ2-1 | few | 18 | TRBD2 | TRBV9 | CASSVWASAGTNNNEQFF | TGTGCCAGCAGCGTATGGGCCTCTGCCGGGACTAACAACAATGAGCAGTTCTTC
TRBJ2-1 | few | 15 | NA | TRBV19 | CASSGRGVSYNEQFF | TGTGCCAGTAGTGGTCGCGGGGTCTCCTACAATGAGCAGTTCTTC
TRBJ1-3 | few | 16 | NA | TRBV4-3 | CASSLGTGVSGNTIYF | TGCGCCAGCAGCCTCGGAACAGGAGTCTCTGGAAACACCATATATTTT
TRBJ2-6 | few | 13 | NA | TRBV15 | CATGGSGANVLTF | TGTGCCACCGGGGGCTCTGGGGCCAACGTCCTGACTTTC
TRBJ2-5 | NA | 15 | TRBD2 | TRBV11-3 | CASSFAGGGRETQYF | TGTGCCAGCAGCTTCGCCGGCGGGGGAAGGGAGACCCAGTACTTC
TRBJ2-3 | NA | 12 | NA | TRBV20-1 | CSAQRFADTQYF | TGCAGTGCTCAGAGGTTTGCAGATACGCAGTATTTT
TRBJ2-5 | few | 16 | TRBD2 | TRBV20-1 | CSARDIRGGDWETQYF | TGCAGTGCTAGAGATATCCGCGGGGGAGACTGGGAGACCCAGTACTTC